These T cell receptor beta chains were read from a single sample in a study of T cells in Graves' hyperthyroidism and ophthalmopathy. TCRdb re-called the multiplex PCR reads through MiXCR, storing one row per CDR3 protein. In the table there are roughly 530,000 distinct CDR3 sequences, over 15% of which are singletons. What was sequenced was blood. Receptors were obtained from a woman aged 18-35 years with Graves' ophthalmopathy. The CDR3 runs from the conserved cysteine through the conserved F or W. The order of the fields is clone size, J gene, V gene, CDR3 length, CDR3 protein. Expanded clones get a size class; other rows say once, few or many, or leave the size out.

clone size: many; J gene: TRBJ1-2; V gene: TRBV10-3; CDR3 length: 14; CDR3 protein: CASLSGGYSYGYTF
clone size: many; J gene: TRBJ2-7; V gene: TRBV7-2; CDR3 length: 16; CDR3 protein: CASSGLAGPNSYEQYF
clone size: once; J gene: TRBJ2-2; V gene: TRBV20-1; CDR3 length: 14; CDR3 protein: CSASRERFSRELFF
clone size: many; J gene: TRBJ2-7; V gene: TRBV4-3; CDR3 length: 15; CDR3 protein: CASSQDALFSYEQYF
clone size: few; J gene: TRBJ2-5; V gene: TRBV20-1; CDR3 length: 12; CDR3 protein: CSAPGREETQYF
clone size: many; J gene: TRBJ1-1; V gene: TRBV4-1; CDR3 length: 14; CDR3 protein: CASSQDREKRRAFF
clone size: many; J gene: TRBJ2-5; V gene: TRBV29-1; CDR3 length: 14; CDR3 protein: CSVDSQGKAETQYF
clone size: many; J gene: TRBJ1-1; V gene: TRBV27; CDR3 length: 15; CDR3 protein: CASSLRELGDTEAFF
clone size: few; J gene: TRBJ1-1; V gene: TRBV4-3; CDR3 length: 13; CDR3 protein: CASSQGFYTEAFF
clone size: NA; J gene: NA; V gene: TRBV15; CDR3 length: 13; CDR3 protein: CATRKGPYNEQYF
clone size: many; J gene: TRBJ2-1; V gene: TRBV28; CDR3 length: 14; CDR3 protein: CASSRTGSTNEQFF
clone size: few; J gene: TRBJ1-3; V gene: TRBV7-2; CDR3 length: 14; CDR3 protein: CASSFRRGGNTIYF
clone size: few; J gene: TRBJ1-4; V gene: TRBV7-9; CDR3 length: 16; CDR3 protein: CASSSSVVDQYEKLFF
clone size: many; J gene: TRBJ2-7; V gene: TRBV20-1; CDR3 length: 14; CDR3 protein: CSAPLIAGTYEQYF
clone size: few; J gene: TRBJ2-7; V gene: TRBV9; CDR3 length: 14; CDR3 protein: CASSGIGQADEQYF